This record covers a single TCR beta chain. CDR3 length: 14 amino acids. This record comes from a study of blood T cell repertoires in COVID-19. The repertoire was sequenced with immunoSEQ multiplex PCR; TCRdb's copy has only in-frame clones and lacks some. The data hold about 140,000 clones, with approximately 84% observed a single time. J is TRBJ2-5 and V is TRBV1; TRBD1 reflects the table's D call only, with no check against the DNA. TRBV1 constitutes a pseudogene. The clonotype originates from a woman in her fifties or sixties with acute COVID-19. The sequencing input was PBMCs or T cells enriched from blood (not recorded which). The CDR3 region is CTSSQGHDQETQYF. CDR3 in DNA: TGCACCAGCAGCCAAGGACATGATCAAGAGACCCAGTACTTC.